This section outlines one T cell receptor (beta chain) sequence together with its context. This sample stems from a study of blood T cell repertoires in COVID-19. Looking at the study overall: Acute and convalescent COVID-19 samples came from the United States, Italy and Spain. PBMCs, B-cell-depleted T cells, or T cells provided the cDNA or gDNA that made up the material.

Authors' methods: Amplification with reference gene primers provided the estimates of nucleated cell counts. The repertoire was sequenced with immunoSEQ multiplex PCR; TCRdb's copy has only in-frame clones and lacks some. The V and J calls and the clone size are those of that table, but D and trimming were determined from the DNA. The sample includes 110,000 or so clones, 85% to 90% seen only once; the top ten take under 6%. This receptor was obtained from a woman aged 50 to 60 with acute or convalescent COVID-19. Material: peripheral blood.

CDR3 DNA: TGTGCCAGTAGCCCCCAGGGCAGGAACACTGAAGCTTTCTTT. As protein: CASSPQGRNTEAFF. This chain connects TRBV19 to TRBJ1-1, with D perhaps TRBD1 (5 bases). Germline V gene sequence: CDR1 LNHDA, CDR2 SQIVND (reference sequence). V lost 6 bases to trimming and J lost 1 base, with 12 bases between them. This CDR3 is 14 amino acids long.